Sequencing of this TCR beta chain was carried out in a study of T cells in Graves' hyperthyroidism and ophthalmopathy. General observations from the study: Clonotypes that were expanded in thyroid above 0.001 mostly appeared in blood too.

At least 3 on the Clinical Activity Score was recorded for ophthalmopathy patients, who also had NOSPECS grade at least 4 and duration under 3 months. Thyroid ultrasound, orbital computed tomography, clinical symptoms, and serum thyroxine and TRAb underpinned diagnoses. From 10 ml of fresh peripheral blood, PBMCs were isolated. V lost 1 base to trimming and J lost 4 bases; unmatched junction nucleotides: 3. The CDR3 has 14 amino acids. Germline CDR1 LNHNV, CDR2 YYDKDF (reference sequence). TCR beta CDR3 region amplification was performed from RNA transcripts. An initial round of RT-PCR targeting the TCR CDR3 relied on the HTBI primer set. TCRdb called the multiplex PCR reads again in MiXCR, with one record for every CDR3 protein. Among fewer than 750,000 distinct CDR3 sequences listed, 14% were seen once. This clonotype was observed many times. Antigen: not known.

This clonotype was obtained from a woman aged 45 to 65 with Graves' ophthalmopathy. The rearrangement joins TRBV15 to TRBJ2-7; 8 nucleotides align to TRBD2. Material: blood. The CDR3 DNA reads TGTGCCACCAGCAGAGGACGGGAGGGGTACGAGCAGTACTTC. It encodes CATSRGREGYEQYF.